This T cell receptor beta chain is from a study of beta chain features in type 1 diabetes (dated by TCRdb to 2017 to 2018). For the wider study: No differences in mean age, gender distribution, total cell number or subset yield were found between patients and healthy donors. A total of about 100 million sorted cells were examined across all samples, and RNA yield correlated strongly with the number of cells per subset. The study compared the TCRB repertoires of sorted circulating CD4+ T cell subsets in recently diagnosed type 1 diabetes patients with those in matched healthy donors. Regulatory and stem cell-like memory subsets were isolated from only 8 patients and about eight healthy donors, whereas naive and central memory subsets came from all 28 donors.

CDR1 and CDR2 are drawn from the germline V gene (reference sequence): LNHDA, SQIVND. V has 7 bases trimmed and J has 5 bases trimmed; junction bases matching no gene number 5. Reading from cysteine to phenylalanine, the CDR3 counts 13 amino acids. Just the 39-base CDR3 DNA is kept, in frame starting at base 1. This clone was seen only a few times. Its target antigen remains unknown. Per-nucleotide qualities are absent, and no much larger clonotype sits a single base away. The investigation overall reported the following: PCR may preferentially amplify shorter templates, but because patient and control samples were amplified and corrected together, any resulting skew would affect both groups equally. Because cDNA was sequenced instead of genomic DNA, activated cells with high expression could be over-represented, although the groups did not differ in activation or CD3 levels. Naive, central memory and regulatory TCRB repertoires appeared to be more alike among patients than among healthy donors. Type 1 diabetes patients showed a moderate but significant shortening of TCRB CDR3 length in all four CD4+ subsets. HLA sub-analyses involved small numbers of individuals, so any influence of HLA type on TCRB rearrangement remained unresolved. Patients with type 1 diabetes made fewer insertions and deleted more nucleotides at VDJ recombination sites, implying thymic rearrangement abnormalities.

From each donor, a single peripheral blood sample of approximately 110 mL on average was drawn into heparinised tubes. Naive, central memory, regulatory and stem cell-like memory CD4+ T cells were sorted on a BD FACSAria II using a panel including CD45RO, CCR7, CD25, CD127, CD95 and CD27. All sorted populations exceeded 95% purity. PBMCs were isolated right away by Lymphoprep density gradient centrifugation and were stained directly, without culture. So that batch effects would be minimized, each experiment stained and sorted samples in pairs, pairing one healthy donor with one patient. The High Capacity cDNA Reverse Transcription Kit was used to reverse transcribe all of the isolated RNA, meaning that expressed TCRB transcripts were what got sequenced. Deep immunoSEQ sequencing was applied to naive, central memory and regulatory T cell samples, giving an average of about 3.6 million total reads per sample. Sorted cells were lysed in RLT buffer, and RNA was extracted using DNase-treated RNeasy Micro or Mini kits according to cell number. To prevent cross-contamination, every cell subset was processed on its own, while patient and healthy donor samples were processed together. The immunoSEQ multiplex PCR was used to amplify TCRB sequences from cDNA, generating 87-bp fragments that spanned the CDR3 region. Sequencing of the amplicons was performed on the Illumina HiSeq platform. As for how the authors treated the data: Synthetic template baselines were used to correct PCR bias computationally, reads within Hamming distance 2 were collapsed, and singletons that could not be merged were discarded. Reads were aligned against IMGT to assign V, D and J genes, CDR3 length and insertions or deletions at six rearrangement sites. Clonotype counts were normalized to sorted cell number within each subset before computing true diversity and Gini coefficients with the tcR R package. The overlap coefficient, calculated on TCRB nucleotide sequences, was used to measure repertoire sharing. Out-of-frame TCRB sequences from naive cells were analyzed as a proxy for the pre-selection repertoire. Drawn from immuneACCESS, this table holds only the in-frame rearrangements with V and J called that TCRdb kept. Clones are partly lost; checked studies trace under half to an unresolved V gene and leave the rest unexplained. That table is the source of V, J and clone size, and D and trimming were worked out from the DNA. This sample has 900,000 or so clones in its table, and roughly 15% of those were observed once. The ten largest clones represent 0.02% to 0.03% of the sample.

Sequencing was performed on naive CD4+ T cells from blood. According to the study, the label for this sample's cell subset or site signals: true naive CD4+ T cells. Recombination connected TRBV19 to TRBJ2-7; 10 junctional bases match TRBD2. This TCR came from a woman between 18 and 29 years old in good health. The DNA reads TGTGCCAGTAAGCCTAGCGGGAGCAACGAGCAGTACTTC. Translated, it reads CASKPSGSNEQYF.